Presented here are 32 T cell receptor beta chains from one specimen sequenced in a study of OX40 agonist ivuxolimab in advanced cancers. The protocol was immunoSEQ multiplex PCR, while the TCRdb copy is restricted to in-frame clones and leaves out a portion. The profile shows about 70,000 clones, roughly 80% of them singletons. Sequencing was performed on CD4+ or CD8+ T cells sorted from blood, taken in a trial of the OX40 agonist ivuxolimab. The receptors stem from an adult with an advanced solid tumor such as melanoma, head and neck, liver or kidney cancer.

The rearrangement joins TRBV19 to TRBJ2-5; the D gene is possibly TRBD1 (6 bases). CDR3 length: 14 residues. The V gene's germline CDR1 is LNHDA and CDR2 SQIVND (reference sequence). V gave up 3 bases and J gave up 4 bases, with 12 bases separating them. For the CDR3, the DNA is TGTGCCAGTAGTATTCAGGGGAAGGGAGAGACCCAGTACTTC. The encoded protein is CASSIQGKGETQYF.

The chain joins TRBV2 to TRBJ2-3, with no clear D. The CDR3 extends over 14 amino acids. V dropped 5 bases and J dropped 1 base, with 10 bases sitting between them. The germline gives CDR1 SNHLY, CDR2 FYNNEI. In DNA form, the CDR3 reads TGTGCCAGCAGTAGGGCTTTCGGCACAGATACGCAGTATTTT. Translation gives CASSRAFGTDTQYF.

This clone has just a few counts. The gene calls are TRBV29-1 and TRBJ1-1; tentative D call: TRBD1 (5 bases). CDR1 SQVTM and CDR2 ANQGSEA come from the germline V gene. The CDR3 runs 12 residues. V was pared by 5 bases and J by 6 bases, with 13 bases between. DNA of the CDR3: TGCAGCGTTCCAGGGTTAAAGTCTGAAGCTTTCTTT. It encodes CSVPGLKSEAFF.

This rearrangement joins TRBV27 to TRBJ1-3; 8 nucleotides line up with TRBD1. J gave up 1 base and V 6 bases, and 8 bases lay outside the gene matches. CDR1 and CDR2 from the germline V gene are MNHEY and SMNVEV (reference sequence). The CDR3 covers 16 residues. The CDR3 region is CASRETGVESGNTIYF. The CDR3 DNA is TGTGCCAGCAGAGAGACAGGGGTTGAGTCTGGAAACACCATATATTTT.

The chain has TRBV10-3 and TRBJ2-1; 10 positions match TRBD2. The length of the CDR3 is 13 residues. J lost 13 bases, V lost 3 bases, and 6 bases had no gene match. Germline CDR1 ENHRY, CDR2 SYGVKD. CDR3 residues: CAISDLGLAAQFF. For the CDR3, the DNA is TGTGCCATCAGTGACCTAGGACTAGCGGCCCAGTTCTTC.

The genes are TRBV7-4 and TRBJ1-5; tentative D call: TRBD1 (6 bases). The length of the CDR3 is 17 residues. Germline V lookup: CDR1 SGHVT, CDR2 SQSDAQ. Between the trimmed V and J ends, which lost 4 bases and 3 bases, there was a span of 19 bases. The CDR3 protein is CASSWVGVAGANQPQHF. CDR3 bases: TGTGCCAGCAGCTGGGTAGGGGTGGCAGGGGCCAATCAGCCCCAGCATTTT.

The V gene is TRBV25-1, the J gene TRBJ2-5; TRBD1 agrees at 12 bases. The J segment lost 5 bases and the V segment lost 1 base, leaving 5 bases of the junction unmatched. Germline V gene lookup returns CDR1 MGHDK and CDR2 SYGVNS. The CDR3 is 16 residues long. This chain's CDR3 is CASSELGTGGYETQYF. For the CDR3, the DNA is TGTGCCAGCAGTGAATTAGGGACAGGGGGCTATGAGACCCAGTACTTC.

V gene TRBV5-1 combines with J gene TRBJ1-5; D is unresolved. The CDR3 is made up of 13 amino acids. Germline V gene data show CDR1 as SGHRS and CDR2 as YFSETQ. V dropped 1 base and J dropped 3 bases, with 5 bases sitting between them. CDR3 amino acids: CASSLNPNQPQHF. As DNA, the CDR3 is TGCGCCAGCAGCTTGAATCCCAATCAGCCCCAGCATTTT. The whole variable domain, filled in from reference TRBV5-1 and TRBJ1-5, reads KAGVTQTPRYLIKTRGQQVTLSCSPISGHRSVSWYQQTPGQGLQFLFEYFSETQRNKGNFPGRFSGRQFSNSRSEMNVSTLELGDSALYLCASSLNPNQPQHFGDGTRLSIL.

This chain joins TRBV29-1 and TRBJ2-1, with no clear D. Trimming took off 3 bases at V and 8 bases at J, with 11 bases between the two ends. Germline assignment: CDR1 SQVTM and CDR2 ANQGSEA. The length of the CDR3 is 12 residues. The CDR3 loop reads CSVDRNSYEQFF. CDR3 nucleotides: TGCAGCGTTGACAGGAATTCCTATGAGCAGTTCTTC.

J is TRBJ2-5 and V is TRBV11-1, with 8 bases that match TRBD2. This CDR3 region has 16 residues. J gave up 5 bases and V 4 bases, and 12 bases lay outside the gene matches. Germline V CDR1 and CDR2: SGHAT, FQDESV (reference sequence). The CDR3 sequence: CASSSRTSGHWETQYF. The CDR3 DNA is TGTGCCAGCAGCTCGCGTACTAGCGGCCACTGGGAGACCCAGTACTTC.

The CDR3 loop is CASSLRQGSFNEQFF. The DNA of the CDR3 is TGCGCCAGCAGCTTGAGGCAGGGTAGTTTCAATGAGCAGTTCTTC. The V and J genes are TRBV5-1 and TRBJ2-1, with D tentatively TRBD1 (5 bases). Looked up from germline, CDR1 is SGHRS and CDR2 is YFSETQ. Between the trimmed V and J ends, which lost 1 base and 6 bases, there was a span of 14 bases. The CDR3 has 15 amino acids.

The chain carries TRBV12-2 and TRBJ2-3; TRBD2, the table's D call, lacks a check against the DNA. TRBV12-2 is flagged as a pseudogene. CDR3 length: 18 residues. CDR3 sequence reads: CASAMPGTSGRFRDTQYF. The DNA for the CDR3 is TGTGCAAGTGCCATGCCAGGGACTAGCGGGAGGTTTCGAGATACGCAGTATTTT.

V is TRBV7-2 and J is TRBJ2-2, with a possible D match to TRBD1 (6 bases). V lost 5 bases and J lost 9, with 13 bases in between. Germline CDR1 reads SGHTA; CDR2 reads FQGNSA. This CDR3 has 13 amino acids. Here the CDR3 reads CASSPAGTRELFF. CDR3 bases: TGTGCCAGCAGCCCGGCCGGGACAAGGGAGCTGTTTTTT. Supplemented by reference TRBV7-2 and TRBJ2-2, the full variable domain reads GAGVSQSPSNKVTEKGKDVELRCDPISGHTALYWYRQSLGQGLEFLIYFQGNSAPDKSGLPSDRFSAERTGGSVSTLTIQRTQQEDSAVYLCASSPAGTRELFFGEGSRLTVL.

J is TRBJ2-1 and V is TRBV7-2; D is ambiguous. Germline V lookup: CDR1 SGHTA, CDR2 FQGNSA. Trimming shortened V by 4 bases and J by 3 bases, and 13 bases separated the two germline ends. This CDR3 is 15 amino acids long. This CDR3 reads CASSSARVLYNEQFF. For the CDR3, the DNA is TGTGCCAGCAGCTCAGCCCGGGTCCTCTACAATGAGCAGTTCTTC.

J is TRBJ2-2 and V is TRBV9, with 7 bases matching TRBD1. Germline CDR1 reads SGDLS; CDR2 reads YYNGEE. Losses at the gene ends were 7 bases for V and 1 base for J; bases not matched to a gene: 1. The CDR3 runs 13 residues. The CDR3 region has the DNA TGTGCCAGCGGGACAGTGAACACCGGGGAGCTGTTTTTT. Its translation: CASGTVNTGELFF.

A word on this clone: Different DNA sequences within this sample yield the same CDR3. The V call is TRBV5-6, the J call TRBJ2-7; maybe TRBD1 (6 bases). This CDR3 contains 11 residues. Germline assignment: CDR1 SGHDT and CDR2 YYEEEE. The CDR3 reads CASSNGGEQYV. CDR3 sequence (DNA): TGTGCCAGCAGCAATGGGGGCGAGCAATACGTC.

For the CDR3, the DNA is TGTGCCAGCTCACAACCGGGACTAGCGGGAGAGACCTACGAGCAGTACTTC. The encoded protein is CASSQPGLAGETYEQYF. The chain combines TRBV18 with TRBJ2-7; 14 nucleotides match TRBD2. CDR3 length equals 17 residues. Germline CDR1 and CDR2: KGHSH and LQKENI. With V trimmed by 4 bases and J by 2 bases, 7 bases remained unmatched.

The chain joins TRBV11-2 to TRBJ2-5; 7 bases map to TRBD2. The J call may not be correct, given that the DNA end is closer to TRBJ2-7. This CDR3 has 14 amino acids. Germline V CDR1 and CDR2: SGHAT, FQNNGV. This CDR3 reads CASSSSGLFYEQYF. The CDR3 DNA reads as TGTGCCAGCAGCTCGTCGGGACTATTTTACGAGCAGTACTTC.

The CDR3 loop is CASTYGLNTEAFF. CDR3 sequence (DNA): TGTGCCAGTACTTACGGGTTGAACACTGAAGCTTTCTTT. The chain carries TRBV19 and TRBJ1-1; unclear D gene. V gave up 7 bases and J gave up 0 bases, with 9 bases separating them. The CDR3 consists of 13 residues. Germline assignment: CDR1 LNHDA and CDR2 SQIVND (reference sequence).

V usage is TRBV5-1 and J usage is TRBJ2-7; the match to TRBD1 covers 8 bases. The CDR3 is made up of 13 amino acids. V gave up 3 bases and J gave up 4 bases; unmatched junction bases: 3. Germline CDR1 and CDR2: SGHRS and YFSETQ. The CDR3 DNA sequence: TGCGCCAGCAGCTCCGGACAGGGTTACGAGCAGTACGTC. It is translated as CASSSGQGYEQYV.

The V and J genes are TRBV5-1 and TRBJ2-4, with D maybe TRBD2 (5 bases). V lost 0 bases and J lost 0, with 7 bases in between. The CDR3 spans 15 residues. Germline V lookup: CDR1 SGHRS, CDR2 YFSETQ. The CDR3 DNA reads TGCGCCAGCAGCTTGGACGGGGTAGCCAAAAACATTCAGTACTTC. Translation gives CASSLDGVAKNIQYF.

Of note for this clone: The sample contains more than one DNA sequence encoding this CDR3. This rearrangement joins TRBV2 to TRBJ2-1; 8 nucleotides match TRBD2. Germline V gives CDR1 SNHLY, CDR2 FYNNEI. The CDR3 is 13 residues long. Germline trimming cut 6 bases from V and 9 bases from J; bases unmatched to any gene: 7. The CDR3 DNA follows: TGTGCCAGCAGCGGACTAGCCGGGGGTGAGCAGTTCTTC. Translated: CASSGLAGGEQFF.

The chain recombines TRBV7-2 with TRBJ2-7; D is uncertain. Germline V gene sequence: CDR1 SGHTA, CDR2 FQGNSA. Trimming pared 5 bases from V and 7 bases from J, leaving 9 bases between. This CDR3 is 11 amino acids long. CDR3 DNA: TGTGCCAGCAGCGACCTGGGGGAGCAGTACTTC. Translation: CASSDLGEQYF.

The chain combines TRBV7-9 with TRBJ2-5, with a possible D match to TRBD2 (5 bases). The CDR3 spans 13 residues. CDR1 and CDR2 (germline): SEHNR, FQNEAQ (reference sequence). Trimming took 0 bases from V and 3 from J, leaving 5 bases between them. The CDR3 reads CASSLATKETQYF. The CDR3, as DNA: TGTGCCAGCAGCTTAGCGACTAAAGAGACCCAGTACTTC.

The chain links TRBV27 to TRBJ2-5, with 7 bases lining up with TRBD2. Per germline, CDR1 MNHEY and CDR2 SMNVEV (reference sequence). This CDR3 is built from 12 residues. Trimming removed 2 bases from V and 7 bases from J; junction bases left unmatched: 1. The CDR3, as DNA: TGTGCCAGCAGTTTAACGGGGGGGACCCAGTACTTC. This codes for CASSLTGGTQYF.

V and J are TRBV2 and TRBJ2-5; D uncertain. CDR3 length: 14 amino acids. Looked up from germline, CDR1 is SNHLY and CDR2 is FYNNEI. Trimming cost V 3 bases and J 7 bases, with 15 bases left between them. The CDR3 DNA follows: TGTGCCAGCAGTGAGGGCCGGGCCCTGGGGACCCAGTACTTC. This translates into CASSEGRALGTQYF.

Regarding this clone: The identical CDR3 is also encoded by other nucleotide sequences in the sample. This chain uses TRBV5-1 with TRBJ2-3, with TRBD2 as a possible D gene (5 bases). This CDR3 region has 14 residues. V gave up 1 base and J gave up 0 bases, with 6 bases separating them. The V gene's germline CDR1 is SGHRS and CDR2 YFSETQ. CDR3 sequence reads: CASSLRDSTDTQYF. The DNA of the CDR3 is TGCGCCAGCAGCTTGCGGGATAGCACAGATACGCAGTATTTT.

This chain uses TRBV30 with TRBJ2-2; D is uncertain. V was pared by 1 base and J by 4 bases, with 7 bases between. Per the germline V gene, CDR1 is GTSNPN and CDR2 is SVGIG (reference sequence). This CDR3 is built from 13 residues. As DNA, the CDR3 is TGTGCCTGGAGTGCCACTCCCACCGGGGAGCTGTTTTTT. Its protein is CAWSATPTGELFF.

This chain joins TRBV18 and TRBJ2-1; TRBD2 might be the D (5 bases). The CDR3 runs 12 residues. The V gene lost 3 bases and the J gene lost 8 bases, with 8 bases spanning the gap. Germline V gene data show CDR1 as KGHSH and CDR2 as LQKENI. The CDR3 DNA sequence: TGTGCCAGCTCACCGTTAGCGTATGAGCAGTTCTTC. It codes for CASSPLAYEQFF.

This chain joins TRBV6-1 and TRBJ1-1; D unresolved. CDR3 length equals 13 residues. Germline V gives CDR1 MNHNS, CDR2 SASEGT. V lost 2 bases, J lost 1 base, and 5 bases lay in between. The DNA for the CDR3 is TGTGCCAGCAGTGAACACACGAACACTGAAGCTTTCTTT. It yields the protein CASSEHTNTEAFF.

This sequence joins TRBV10-1 and TRBJ2-7; the match to TRBD1 covers 8 bases. Looked up from germline, CDR1 is WNHNN and CDR2 is SYGVQD (reference sequence). With V trimmed by 0 bases and J by 3 bases, 4 bases remained unmatched. The CDR3 consists of 15 residues. The CDR3, as DNA: TGCGCCAGCAGTGAGTCGTGTGACAGGGGCTACGAGCAGTACGTC. Its protein is CASSESCDRGYEQYV.

This clone has a handful of counts. The CDR3: CASRKGGLAGTYEQYF. The CDR3 DNA sequence: TGCGCCAGCCGAAAGGGAGGGCTAGCGGGAACCTACGAGCAGTACTTC. The chain couples TRBV4-1 to TRBJ2-7; TRBD2 matches 9 bases. The germline V gene encodes CDR1 MGHRA and CDR2 YSYEKL. The CDR3 is 16 amino acids. V lost 8 bases to trimming and J lost 2 bases; unmatched junction nucleotides: 13.